This T cell receptor (beta chain) was documented in a study of blood T cell repertoires in COVID-19. Study details: Sources were T cells, B-cell-depleted T cells, or PBMCs; the material itself was cDNA or gDNA.

J lost 3 bases, V lost 5 bases, and 0 bases had no gene match. The CDR3 totals 12 residues. Germline V gives CDR1 GTSNPN, CDR2 SVGIG (reference sequence). The table came from immunoSEQ multiplex PCR; TCRdb's copy has only in-frame clones and leaves some out. The data contain roughly 260,000 clones, 85% to 90% of them singletons. The clonotype originates from a woman in her twenties or thirties with COVID-19, enrolled during active disease. Sequencing was carried out using peripheral blood. V gene TRBV30 combines with J gene TRBJ2-3; TRBD1 matches 9 bases. CDR3 bases: TGTGCCTGGGACAGGGGGACAGATACGCAGTATTTT. Residues: CAWDRGTDTQYF.